This entry features one T cell receptor beta chain sequence. Libraries were prepared by immunoSEQ multiplex PCR; TCRdb keeps only in-frame clonotypes and omits some of them. The table includes around 100,000 clones, around 92% detected once. The record originates from a study of control samples from healthy donors and cancer patients. This CDR3 comprises 15 residues. Germline CDR1 and CDR2: LNHDA and SQIVND (reference sequence). The junction had 1 base not matched to a gene; V was cut back by 4 bases and J by 1 base. This chain uses TRBV19 with TRBJ2-3; 11 nucleotides line up with TRBD2. The source is a woman under 30 in good health. The sequenced sample was blood. The CDR3 sequence: CASSKLAGGTDTQYF. CDR3 coding DNA: TGTGCCAGTAGTAAACTAGCGGGAGGCACAGATACGCAGTATTTT.